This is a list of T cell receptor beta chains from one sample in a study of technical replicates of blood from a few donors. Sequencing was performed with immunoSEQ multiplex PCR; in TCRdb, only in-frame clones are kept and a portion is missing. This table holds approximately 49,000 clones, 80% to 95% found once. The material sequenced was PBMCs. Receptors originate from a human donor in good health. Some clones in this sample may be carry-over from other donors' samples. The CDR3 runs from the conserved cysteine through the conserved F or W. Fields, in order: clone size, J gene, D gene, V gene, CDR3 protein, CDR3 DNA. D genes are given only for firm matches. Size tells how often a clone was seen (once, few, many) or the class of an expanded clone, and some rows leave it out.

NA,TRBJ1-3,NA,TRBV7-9,CASSFREGAPGNTIYF,TGTGCCAGCAGCTTCAGAGAGGGAGCACCTGGAAACACCATATATTTT
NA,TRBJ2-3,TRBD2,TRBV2,CASRDGGGTDTQYF,TGTGCCAGCAGGGACGGGGGGGGCACAGATACGCAGTATTTT
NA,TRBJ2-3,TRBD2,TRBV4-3,CASSQSWGEGSDTQYF,TGCGCCAGCAGCCAATCTTGGGGGGAGGGGTCAGATACGCAGTATTTT
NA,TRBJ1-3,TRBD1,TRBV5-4,CASSSDRGEVGNTIYF,TGTGCCAGCAGCTCGGACAGGGGAGAGGTTGGAAACACCATATATTTT
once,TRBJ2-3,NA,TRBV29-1,CSPWGGLSTDTQYF,TGCAGCCCTTGGGGGGGGCTTAGCACAGATACGCAGTATTTT
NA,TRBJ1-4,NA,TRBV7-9,CASSVQGSNEKLFF,TGTGCCAGCAGCGTACAGGGTTCTAATGAAAAACTGTTTTTT
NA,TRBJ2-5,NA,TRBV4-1,CASSQGQGPVRETQYF,TGCGCCAGCAGCCAGGGGCAGGGCCCCGTAAGGGAGACCCAGTACTTC
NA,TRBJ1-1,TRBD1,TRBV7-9,CASSARQGAGTEAFF,TGTGCCAGCAGCGCGAGACAGGGGGCAGGCACTGAAGCTTTCTTT
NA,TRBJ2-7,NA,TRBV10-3,CAISENRDLEQYF,TGTGCCATCAGTGAGAACAGGGATCTCGAGCAGTACTTC
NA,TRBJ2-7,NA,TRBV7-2,CASSLAGSVSYEQYF,TGTGCCAGCAGCTTGGCCGGGTCAGTATCCTACGAGCAGTACTTC
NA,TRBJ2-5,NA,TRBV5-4,CASSRRGAGAQETQYF,TGTGCCAGCAGCCGACGGGGGGCGGGGGCCCAAGAGACCCAGTACTTC
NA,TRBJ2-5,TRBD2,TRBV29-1,CSVDRSSGPYGETQYF,TGCAGCGTTGATCGGTCTAGCGGGCCTTACGGGGAGACCCAGTACTTC
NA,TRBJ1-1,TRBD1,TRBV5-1,CASSLGTGKNTEAFF,TGCGCCAGCAGTCTGGGGACAGGGAAGAACACTGAAGCTTTCTTT
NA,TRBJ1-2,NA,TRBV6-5,CASSSKATGLGGYTF,TGTGCCAGCAGTTCCAAGGCGACAGGACTCGGTGGCTACACCTTC
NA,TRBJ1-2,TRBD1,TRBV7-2,CASSVSGTGGGYGYTF,TGTGCCAGCAGCGTCTCCGGGACAGGGGGGGGCTATGGCTACACCTTC
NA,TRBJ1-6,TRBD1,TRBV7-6,CASNPGTGAPGSYNSPLHF,TGTGCCAGCAACCCCGGTACAGGGGCCCCGGGCTCCTATAATTCACCCCTCCACTTT
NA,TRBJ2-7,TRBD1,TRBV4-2,CASSQDGTDYEQYF,TGTGCCAGCAGCCAAGATGGGACAGATTACGAGCAGTACTTC
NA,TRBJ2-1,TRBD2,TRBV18,CASSPPNSGTIITNEQFF,TGTGCCAGCTCACCACCGAATTCCGGGACTATCATTACCAATGAGCAGTTCTTC
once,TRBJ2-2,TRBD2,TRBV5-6,CASSLVTSGRADTGELFF,TGTGCCAGCAGCTTGGTCACTAGCGGGAGGGCCGACACCGGGGAGCTGTTTTTT
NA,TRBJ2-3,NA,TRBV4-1,CASSHTTGTSTDTQYF,TGCGCCAGCAGCCATACGACAGGGACTAGCACAGATACGCAGTATTTT